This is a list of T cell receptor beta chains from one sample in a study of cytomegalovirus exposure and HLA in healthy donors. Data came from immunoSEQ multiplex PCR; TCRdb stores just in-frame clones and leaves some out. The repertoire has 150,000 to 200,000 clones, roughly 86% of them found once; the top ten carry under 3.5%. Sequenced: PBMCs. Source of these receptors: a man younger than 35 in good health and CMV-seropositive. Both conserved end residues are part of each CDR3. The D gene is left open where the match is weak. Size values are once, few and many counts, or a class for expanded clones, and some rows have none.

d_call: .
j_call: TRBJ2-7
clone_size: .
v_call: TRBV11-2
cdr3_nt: TGTGCCAGCAGAAACAGGATTTCTGCCTACGAGCAGTACTTC
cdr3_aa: CASRNRISAYEQYF

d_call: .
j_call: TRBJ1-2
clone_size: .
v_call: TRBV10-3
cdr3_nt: TGTGCCATCGGAGCGTCAGGGTATGGCTACACCTTC
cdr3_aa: CAIGASGYGYTF

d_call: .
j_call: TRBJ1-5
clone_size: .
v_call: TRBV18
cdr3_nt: TGTGCCAGCTCACCATCCTTGGGCAGCAATCAGCCCCAGCATTTT
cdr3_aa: CASSPSLGSNQPQHF

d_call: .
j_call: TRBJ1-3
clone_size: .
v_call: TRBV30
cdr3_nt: TGTGCCTGGAGTGTCCAAGGGGTAGACACCATATATTTT
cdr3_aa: CAWSVQGVDTIYF

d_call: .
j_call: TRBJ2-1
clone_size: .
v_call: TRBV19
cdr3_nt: TGTGCCAGTAGTTGGAGGGTCCGGGTGACGGACAATGAGCAGTTCTTC
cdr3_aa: CASSWRVRVTDNEQFF

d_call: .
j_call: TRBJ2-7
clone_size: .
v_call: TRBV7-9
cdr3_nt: TGTGCCAGCAGCCCGAGTGAGGCTAGGGAGCAGTACTTC
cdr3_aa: CASSPSEAREQYF

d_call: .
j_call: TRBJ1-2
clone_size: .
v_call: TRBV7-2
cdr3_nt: TGTGCCAGCAGCTTAGGGTGGCAAGATGGCTACACCTTC
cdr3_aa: CASSLGWQDGYTF

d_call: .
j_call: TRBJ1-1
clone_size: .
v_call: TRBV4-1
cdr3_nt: TGCGCCAGCAGCCAAGATCGACAGACGAACACTGAAGCTTTCTTT
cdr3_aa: CASSQDRQTNTEAFF

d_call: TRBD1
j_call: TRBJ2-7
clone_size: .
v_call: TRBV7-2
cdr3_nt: TGTGCCAGCAGCGCATACAGGGGCTACGAGCAGTACTTC
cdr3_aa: CASSAYRGYEQYF

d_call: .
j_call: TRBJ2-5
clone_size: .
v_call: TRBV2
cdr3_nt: TGTGCCAGCCAAAGCCTAGCGTACCAAGAGACCCAGTACTTC
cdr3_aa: CASQSLAYQETQYF

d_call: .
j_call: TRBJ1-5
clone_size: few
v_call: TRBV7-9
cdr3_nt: TGTGCCAGCAGCGGCCAAAATCAGCCCCAGCATTTT
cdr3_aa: CASSGQNQPQHF

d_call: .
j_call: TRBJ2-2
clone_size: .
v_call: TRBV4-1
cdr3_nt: TGCGCCAGCAGCCAACGCGGGGAGCTGTTTTTT
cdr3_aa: CASSQRGELFF

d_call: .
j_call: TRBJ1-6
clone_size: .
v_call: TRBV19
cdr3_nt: TGTGCCAGTAGTGCAGGGTGGTCACCCCTCCACTTT
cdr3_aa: CASSAGWSPLHF

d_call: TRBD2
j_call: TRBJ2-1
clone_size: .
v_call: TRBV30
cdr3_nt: TGTGCCTGGAGTGTAACGGGCGGGGGGTGGTACAATGAGCAGTTCTTC
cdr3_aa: CAWSVTGGGWYNEQFF

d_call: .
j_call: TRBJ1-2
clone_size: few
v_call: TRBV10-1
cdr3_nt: TGCGCCAGCAGCTACGGACTGCCGTTCTATGGCTACACCTTC
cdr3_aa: CASSYGLPFYGYTF

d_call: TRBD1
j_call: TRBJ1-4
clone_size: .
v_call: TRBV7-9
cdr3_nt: TGTGCCAGCAGCTCCGACAGGGGGCCCTCTGGTGAAAAACTGTTTTTT
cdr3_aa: CASSSDRGPSGEKLFF

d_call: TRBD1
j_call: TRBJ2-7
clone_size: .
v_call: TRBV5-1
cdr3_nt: TGCGCCAGCAGCTTATGGACAGGGGGCTACGAGCAGTACTTC
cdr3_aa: CASSLWTGGYEQYF

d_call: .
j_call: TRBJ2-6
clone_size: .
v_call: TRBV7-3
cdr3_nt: TGTGCCAGCAGTTTACTAGCTAGGGGGATCTCTGGGGCCAACGTCCTGACTTTC
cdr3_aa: CASSLLARGISGANVLTF

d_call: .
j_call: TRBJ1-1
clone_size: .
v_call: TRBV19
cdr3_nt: TGTGCCAGTAGTATATCTTATGGGGGAGGCACTGAAGCTTTCTTT
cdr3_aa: CASSISYGGGTEAFF

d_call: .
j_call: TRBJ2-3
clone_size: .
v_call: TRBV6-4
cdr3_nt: TGTGCCAGCAGTGTGGATCAGGGTGGCACAGATACGCAGTATTTT
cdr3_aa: CASSVDQGGTDTQYF

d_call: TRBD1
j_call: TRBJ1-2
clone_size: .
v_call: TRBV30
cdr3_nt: TGTGCCTGGGCTACTGGGACAGGGGGAGGTTATGGCTACACCTTC
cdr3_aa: CAWATGTGGGYGYTF

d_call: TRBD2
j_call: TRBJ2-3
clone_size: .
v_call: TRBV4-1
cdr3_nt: TGCGCCAGCAGCCAAGGCGGGGGGGACACAGATACGCAGTATTTT
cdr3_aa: CASSQGGGDTDTQYF

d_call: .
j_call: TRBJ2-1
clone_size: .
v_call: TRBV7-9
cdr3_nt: TGTGCCAGCAGCTTAGGTTGGGGAGATGAGCAGTTCTTC
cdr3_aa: CASSLGWGDEQFF

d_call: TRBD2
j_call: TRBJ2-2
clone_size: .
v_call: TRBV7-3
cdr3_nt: TGTGCCAGCAGCTTAGGGGCACCCGGGAGGACCGGGGAGCTGTTTTTT
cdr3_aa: CASSLGAPGRTGELFF

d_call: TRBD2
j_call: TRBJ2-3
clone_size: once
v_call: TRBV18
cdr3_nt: TGTGCCAGCTCACGAGGGACTAGCGGGGGATCAGATACGCAGTATTTT
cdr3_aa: CASSRGTSGGSDTQYF

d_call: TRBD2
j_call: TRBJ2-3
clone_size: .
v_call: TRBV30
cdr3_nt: TGTGCCTGGAGTGTACTGGCGGGGGGGCCAGATACGCAGTATTTT
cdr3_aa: CAWSVLAGGPDTQYF

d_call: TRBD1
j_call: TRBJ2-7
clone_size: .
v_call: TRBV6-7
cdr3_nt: TGTGCCAGTCCTGCCACAGGGGACGAGCAGTACTTC
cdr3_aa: CASPATGDEQYF

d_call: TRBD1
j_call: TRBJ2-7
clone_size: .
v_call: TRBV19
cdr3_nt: TGTGCCAGCTCGACAGGGATACTCTCCTACGAGCAGTACTTC
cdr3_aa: CASSTGILSYEQYF

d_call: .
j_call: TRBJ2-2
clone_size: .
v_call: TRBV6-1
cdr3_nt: TGTGCCAGCCTCTTGCAGGGGGGAACCGGGGAGCTGTTTTTT
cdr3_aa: CASLLQGGTGELFF

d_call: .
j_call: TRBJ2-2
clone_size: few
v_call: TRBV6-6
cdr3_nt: TGTGCCAGCAGTCAGGATAATGGGAGCGGGGAGCTGTTTTTT
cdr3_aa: CASSQDNGSGELFF

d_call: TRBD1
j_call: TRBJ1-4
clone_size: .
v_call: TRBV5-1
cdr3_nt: TGCGCCAGCCTAGCACCTTTGACAGGGGAAGTCGGAAAACTGTTTTTT
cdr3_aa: CASLAPLTGEVGKLFF

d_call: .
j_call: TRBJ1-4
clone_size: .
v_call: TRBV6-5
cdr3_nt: TGTGCCAGCTCCCGGCAGGGGAAACAAAATGAAAAACTGTTTTTT
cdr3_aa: CASSRQGKQNEKLFF

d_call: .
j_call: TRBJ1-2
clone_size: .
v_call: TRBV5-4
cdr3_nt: TGTGCCAGCAGCTTGGCCGTAGGGGGTAGGCCAGGGGTCGATGGCTACACCTTC
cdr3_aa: CASSLAVGGRPGVDGYTF

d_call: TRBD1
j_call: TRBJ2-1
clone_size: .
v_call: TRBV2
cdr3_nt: TGTGCCAGCAGTTCGACAGGGCTCGTGGCTGATGAGCAGTTCTTC
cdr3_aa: CASSSTGLVADEQFF

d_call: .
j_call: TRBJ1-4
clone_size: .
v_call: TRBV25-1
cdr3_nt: TGTGCCAGCAGCGCCACGGCAACTAATGAAAAACTGTTTTTT
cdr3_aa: CASSATATNEKLFF

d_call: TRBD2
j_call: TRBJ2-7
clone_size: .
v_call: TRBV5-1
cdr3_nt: TGCGCCAGCAGCTTGACTAGCGGGGGTTTCTACGAGCAGTACTTC
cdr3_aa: CASSLTSGGFYEQYF

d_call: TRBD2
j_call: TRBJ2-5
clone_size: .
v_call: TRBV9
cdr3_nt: TGTGCCAGCAGCGCCCAGACGGGACTAGCGGGGGAAGAGACCCAGTACTTC
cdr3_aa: CASSAQTGLAGEETQYF

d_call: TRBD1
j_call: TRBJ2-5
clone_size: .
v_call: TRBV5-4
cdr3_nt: TGTGCCAGCAGCCAACGCGTGGACTCACAGGGGAAAGAGACCCAGTACTTC
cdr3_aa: CASSQRVDSQGKETQYF